The 7 T cell receptor beta chains below were found in one sample sequenced in a study of PD-1 blockade in classical Hodgkin lymphoma. Profiled with immunoSEQ multiplex PCR; TCRdb holds only in-frame clones, not every one. The sample has about 93,000 clones, roughly 76% seen once. Brentuximab vedotin exposure varied among the patients, all of whom had relapsed after autologous stem cell transplantation. Material: peripheral blood mononuclear cells (PBMCs), obtained before the second cycle of nivolumab. These receptor sequences come from a human donor with classical Hodgkin lymphoma.

V gene TRBV5-6 combines with J gene TRBJ1-2; TRBD1 agrees at 8 bases. CDR3 length: 15 residues. Germline V gives CDR1 SGHDT, CDR2 YYEEEE. J was trimmed by 8 bases and V by 1 base; bases with no gene match: 10. CDR3 bases: TGTGCCAGCAGCTTGAGTGGACAGGGTACGTTAGGCTACACCTTC. Translating gives CASSLSGQGTLGYTF.

The J gene is TRBJ2-2, the V gene TRBV4-1; TRBD2 agrees at 9 bases. The CDR3 is 19 amino acids. Germline values: CDR1 MGHRA, CDR2 YSYEKL. With V trimmed by 1 base and J by 0 bases, 9 bases remained unmatched. The CDR3 DNA is TGCGCCAGCAGCCAAGTGTCAGGGACTAGCAGCGCGAACACCGGGGAGCTGTTTTTT. Residues: CASSQVSGTSSANTGELFF.

This rearrangement joins TRBV12-1 to TRBJ2-7. TRBV12-1 corresponds to a pseudogene. The length of the CDR3 is 15 residues. CDR3 in DNA: TGTGCCAGCAGCTTTGGGGACGAGGGGACCTACGAGCAGTACTTC. It is translated as CASSFGDEGTYEQYF.

The chain has TRBV9 and TRBJ2-2; D unclear. V gave up 0 bases and J gave up 3 bases, with 6 bases separating them. This CDR3 is 14 amino acids long. Germline CDR1 reads SGDLS; CDR2 reads YYNGEE. CDR3: CASSVGWDTGELFF. The CDR3 DNA follows: TGTGCCAGCAGCGTAGGCTGGGACACCGGGGAGCTGTTTTTT.

The chain couples TRBV7-9 to TRBJ1-2; D is unclear. The V end lost 0 bases, the J end lost 10 bases, and 9 bases lay between the germline ends. Germline V gene lookup returns CDR1 SEHNR and CDR2 FQNEAQ (reference sequence). This CDR3 contains 12 residues. The CDR3 sequence is CASSLAVEIYTF. CDR3 coding DNA: TGTGCCAGCAGCTTAGCCGTAGAAATCTACACCTTC.

The chain uses TRBV11-1 and TRBJ2-7; possible D gene TRBD1, 5 bases. Trimming removed 5 bases at V and 3 bases at J, with 8 bases between. The CDR3 loop spans 12 amino acids. Germline CDR1 SGHAT, CDR2 FQDESV (reference sequence). CDR3 coding DNA: TGTGCCAGCAGCCGGCAGGGCTACGAGCAGTACTTC. Protein sequence: CASSRQGYEQYF.

The chain combines TRBV4-3 with TRBJ1-1, with TRBD1 identical over 7 bases. The V segment lost 3 bases and the J segment 4 bases; nucleotides outside the gene matches: 5. Germline-derived CDR1 and CDR2 are LGHNA and YSLEER. This CDR3 contains 14 residues. The CDR3 region is CASSHQGVGTEAFF. CDR3 sequence (DNA): TGCGCCAGCAGCCATCAGGGGGTAGGCACTGAAGCTTTCTTT.